This passage covers 17 T cell receptor beta chains from one sample sequenced in a study of post-analysis software for immune sequencing data. Findings of the study overall: There were roughly 5 TRBV segments more frequent in patients than controls, and TRBV5-6, TRBV5-1 and TRBV20-1 were among them.

These TCRs are of unknown antigen specificity. The library was made from cDNA and included unique molecular identifiers. TCRdb recomputed calls from the PCR reads with MiXCR, one row per CDR3 protein. The table lists roughly 800,000 distinct CDR3 sequences, 30% of them singletons, with approximately 0.6% in the top ten. The source material was blood. The receptor source for this set is a girl aged 5-17 years with multiple sclerosis.

A few counts support this clonotype. CDR3 DNA sequence: TGTGCCATCAGTGGGGAGACAGCACCCTACGAGCAGTACTTC. Translating it yields CAISGETAPYEQYF. V and J are TRBV10-3 and TRBJ2-7, with D perhaps matching TRBD1 or TRBD2 (5 bases each). The CDR3 is 14 residues long. The ends were cut back, 4 bases at V and 2 bases at J, with 12 bases in the middle. The germline CDR1 and CDR2 sequences are ENHRY and SYGVKD.

This clonotype has only a few counts. CDR3 coding DNA: TGTGCCAGCAGTTTATGGGACAGGGCATCTACTAGCACAGATACGCAGTATTTT. Translated: CASSLWDRASTSTDTQYF. V gene TRBV28 combines with J gene TRBJ2-3; 8 nucleotides line up with TRBD1. V shed 0 bases, J shed 0 bases, and the junction held 8 bases outside the gene matches. The germline V gene has CDR1 MDHEN and CDR2 SYDVKM. The CDR3 totals 18 residues.

This clonotype was counted a few times. This chain links TRBV5-1 with TRBJ2-3; either TRBD1 or TRBD2 may supply D (6 bases each). In germline, CDR1 is SGHRS, CDR2 YFSETQ. Between the trimmed V and J ends, which lost 0 bases and 5 bases, there was a span of 13 bases. The CDR3 contains 15 residues. The CDR3 here is CASSLVSGGGDTQYF. The CDR3 region has the DNA TGCGCCAGCAGCTTGGTCAGCGGAGGGGGAGATACGCAGTATTTT.

V gene TRBV7-9 combines with J gene TRBJ1-2; tentatively, D is TRBD1 (5 bases). Trimming took 4 bases from V and 2 from J, leaving 14 bases between them. The CDR3 extends over 15 amino acids. CDR1 is SEHNR, CDR2 FQNEAQ, per germline (reference sequence). The CDR3 bases are TGTGCCAGCAGCTCGTCGTGGGGCAACAACTATGGCTACACCTTC. As protein: CASSSSWGNNYGYTF. Full variable domain (missing parts from reference TRBV7-9 and TRBJ1-2): DTGVSQNPRHKITKRGQNVTFRCDPISEHNRLYWYRQTLGQGPEFLTYFQNEAQLEKSRLLSDRFSAERPKGSFSTLEIQRTEQGDSAMYLCASSSSWGNNYGYTFGSGTRLTVV.

The rearrangement links TRBV2 to TRBJ2-1, with D possibly being TRBD2 (6 bases). The germline V gene has CDR1 SNHLY and CDR2 FYNNEI. The CDR3 length is 12 residues. Trimming shortened V by 5 bases and J by 10 bases, and 12 bases separated the two germline ends. CDR3 amino acids: CASSWREREQFF. The DNA of the CDR3 is TGTGCCAGCAGTTGGCGGGAACGCGAGCAGTTCTTC.

This clonotype was found a few times. J is TRBJ2-7 and V is TRBV20-1; D is possibly TRBD1 (5 bases). Germline CDR1 is DFQATT and CDR2 is SNEGSKA (reference sequence). V was shortened by 6 bases and J by 1 base, with 13 bases between the two germline ends. The CDR3 length is 13 residues. CDR3 in DNA: TGCAGTGCGGTTGGGCAGGGTTCCTACGAGCAGTACTTC. It specifies CSAVGQGSYEQYF.

This chain connects TRBV20-1 to TRBJ2-5; 9 bases agree with TRBD2. The CDR3 loop spans 15 amino acids. Trimming cost V 1 base and J 2 bases; bases outside gene matches: 5. Germline V gene lookup returns CDR1 DFQATT and CDR2 SNEGSKA (reference sequence). CDR3 region: CSARVAGGLQETQYF. The CDR3 DNA is TGCAGTGCTAGAGTGGCGGGAGGGCTGCAAGAGACCCAGTACTTC.

In this sample, this clonotype turned up a few times. The chain carries TRBV20-1 and TRBJ2-1, with TRBD2 as a possible D gene (5 bases). The CDR3 contains 16 residues. The ends were cut back, 3 bases at V and 0 bases at J, with 15 bases in the middle. Germline V gene data show CDR1 as DFQATT and CDR2 as SNEGSKA (reference sequence). The CDR3 loop is CSARGPGLYSYNEQFF. The CDR3 DNA sequence: TGCAGTGCTAGGGGCCCAGGACTTTACTCCTACAATGAGCAGTTCTTC.

The chain has TRBV20-1 and TRBJ1-5, with D unclear. Per germline, CDR1 DFQATT and CDR2 SNEGSKA (reference sequence). Trimming removed 3 bases at V and 6 bases at J, with 3 bases between. The CDR3 is 10 amino acids. This CDR3 is CSASSQPQHF. CDR3 nucleotides: TGCAGTGCTAGTTCTCAGCCCCAGCATTTT.

As DNA, the CDR3 is TGTGCCAGCAGTGGGGGGCTTTGGCAAGAGACCCAGTACTTC. Translated: CASSGGLWQETQYF. The gene calls are TRBV2 and TRBJ2-5, with a tentative D call TRBD1 (6 bases). Germline lookup yields CDR1 SNHLY and CDR2 FYNNEI. Deletions cut 4 bases from V and 2 bases from J, with 11 bases between. The CDR3 has 14 amino acids. Full variable domain (outside the CDR3, taken from reference TRBV2 and TRBJ2-5): EPEVTQTPSHQVTQMGQEVILRCVPISNHLYFYWYRQILGQKVEFLVSFYNNEISEKSEIFDDQFSVERPDGSNFTLKIRSTKLEDSAMYFCASSGGLWQETQYFGPGTRLLVL.

Only a few counts were recorded for this clonotype. The chain is built from TRBV12-5 and TRBJ2-4; possible D gene TRBD2, 6 bases. This CDR3 has 14 residues. Germline-derived CDR1 and CDR2 are LGHNT and FRNRAP. V was cut by 4 bases and J by 7 bases, with 14 bases left in between. CDR3 sequence reads: CASGWKAGGNIQYF. The CDR3 DNA is TGTGCTAGTGGTTGGAAGGCCGGAGGGAACATTCAGTACTTC.

This clonotype was seen only a few times. The genes are TRBV7-2 and TRBJ2-7; 12 bases are a match to TRBD2. There are 16 residues in the CDR3. Germline CDR1 is SGHTA and CDR2 is FQGNSA. J lost 5 bases, V lost 5 bases, and 10 bases had no gene match. The chain's CDR3 is CASSPSSGRAPNEQYF. CDR3 nucleotide sequence: TGTGCCAGCAGCCCCTCTAGCGGGAGGGCCCCCAACGAGCAGTACTTC.

This clonotype was found once. One end of the junction is discordant with germline, which a read error may explain. Here the CDR3 reads CASSLPEGFITDMQYF. For the CDR3, the DNA is TGTGCCAGCAGTTTACCCGAGGGATTTATCACAGATATGCAGTATTTT. The chain has TRBV12-3 or TRBV12-4 and TRBJ2-3, with a weak D call TRBD2 (5 bases). The length of the CDR3 is 16 residues.

This rearrangement joins TRBV20-1 to TRBJ2-1; 14 bases are shared with TRBD2. The germline CDR1 and CDR2 sequences are DFQATT and SNEGSKA (reference sequence). Trimming at V came to 0 bases and at J to 2 bases, leaving 9 bases not matched to a gene. CDR3 length equals 19 residues. In DNA form, the CDR3 reads TGCAGTGCTAGAGATTGGGGACTAGCGGGAGAACTGACCTACAATGAGCAGTTCTTC. Amino acids: CSARDWGLAGELTYNEQFF.

There are a few counts of this clonotype. The chain has TRBV6-1 and TRBJ2-3, with TRBD1 matching over 10 bases. This CDR3 is built from 15 residues. Germline V gives CDR1 MNHNS, CDR2 SASEGT. V trimming: 6 bases; J trimming: 3 bases; junction bases outside the gene matches: 6. Written as DNA, the CDR3 is TGTGCCAGCAGCCGCCGGGACAGGGGAACAGATACGCAGTATTTT. Translating gives CASSRRDRGTDTQYF.

This chain connects TRBV11-2 to TRBJ1-2; the D is unclear. Per germline, CDR1 SGHAT and CDR2 FQNNGV. Trimming removed 1 base at V and 6 bases at J, with 12 bases between. The CDR3 spans 14 residues. The CDR3 region is CASSLVGRMDGYTF. The CDR3 nucleotides are TGTGCCAGCAGCTTAGTCGGCAGGATGGATGGCTACACCTTC.

The chain joins TRBV24-1 to TRBJ2-5, with D unresolved. CDR1 and CDR2 from the germline V gene are KGHDR and SFDVKD. V was shortened by 4 bases and J by 0 bases, with 5 bases between the two germline ends. The CDR3 sequence is 13 residues long. CDR3 amino acids: CATSDQYQETQYF. The CDR3, as DNA: TGTGCCACCAGTGACCAGTACCAAGAGACCCAGTACTTC.